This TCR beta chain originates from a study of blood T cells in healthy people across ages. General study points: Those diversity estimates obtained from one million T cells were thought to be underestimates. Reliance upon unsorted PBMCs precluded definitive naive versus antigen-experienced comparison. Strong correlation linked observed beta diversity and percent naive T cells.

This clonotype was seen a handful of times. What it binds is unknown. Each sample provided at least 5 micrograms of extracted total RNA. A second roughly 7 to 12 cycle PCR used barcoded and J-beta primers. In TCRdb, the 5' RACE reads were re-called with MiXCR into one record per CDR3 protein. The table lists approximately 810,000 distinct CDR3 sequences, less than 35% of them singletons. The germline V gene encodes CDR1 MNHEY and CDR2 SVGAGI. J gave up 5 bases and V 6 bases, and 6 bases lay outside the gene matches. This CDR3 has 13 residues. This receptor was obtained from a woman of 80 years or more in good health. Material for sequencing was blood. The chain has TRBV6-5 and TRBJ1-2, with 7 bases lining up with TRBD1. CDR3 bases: TGTGCCAGCAGGCGTGGACAGGTTTATGGCTACACCTTC. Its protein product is CASRRGQVYGYTF.